Listed here are 7 T cell receptor beta chains from one sample, sequenced in a study of cytomegalovirus exposure and HLA in healthy donors. The PCR had 60 Vbeta and 13 Jbeta primers. Libraries were prepared by immunoSEQ multiplex PCR; TCRdb keeps only in-frame clonotypes and omits some of them. This sample yields roughly 250,000 clones, of which 80% are seen a single time; roughly 0.31% belongs to the top ten. Sequenced material: PBMCs. All receptors derive from a girl aged 2-10 years in good health and CMV-seronegative.

CDR3 in amino acids: CASSMLGQGREAFF. DNA for the CDR3: TGCGCCAGCAGCATGCTGGGACAGGGACGGGAAGCTTTCTTT. The gene calls are TRBV5-1 and TRBJ1-1; TRBD1 matches 9 bases. With 4 bases clipped from V and 8 bases from J, the junction kept 9 bases outside the gene matches. Germline V gene data show CDR1 as SGHRS and CDR2 as YFSETQ. This CDR3 region has 14 residues.

V usage is TRBV7-8 and J usage is TRBJ2-1, with TRBD2 matching 12 bases. Germline CDR1 and CDR2: SGHVS and FQNEAQ. With 2 bases clipped from V and 5 bases from J, the junction kept 13 bases outside the gene matches. The CDR3 consists of 19 residues. CDR3 sequence: CASSLTARLAGDFDNEQFF. CDR3 coding DNA: TGTGCCAGCAGCTTAACTGCACGACTAGCGGGAGATTTCGACAATGAGCAGTTCTTC.

The chain has TRBV30 and TRBJ2-7; D call uncertain. The germline CDR1 and CDR2 sequences are GTSNPN and SVGIG (reference sequence). This CDR3 comprises 11 residues. The ends were cut back, 3 bases at V and 2 bases at J, with 5 bases in the middle. In nucleotides, the CDR3 is TGTGCCTGGAGGGCACCCTACGAGCAGTACTTC. Encoded protein: CAWRAPYEQYF.

In its sample, this clone was seen once. The CDR3, as DNA: TGTGCCAGCTCACCGGGGACAGGGTCTGGGGCTGAAGCTTTCTTT. Its protein product is CASSPGTGSGAEAFF. The V call is TRBV18, the J call TRBJ1-1; 9 bases map to TRBD1. The junction had 8 bases not matched to a gene; V was cut back by 3 bases and J by 6 bases. Germline CDR1 is KGHSH and CDR2 is LQKENI. CDR3 length: 15 residues.

This clone occurred a few times. The J gene is TRBJ1-4, the V gene TRBV6-1; possible D gene TRBD1, 6 bases. V was clipped by 4 bases and J by 4 bases, with 22 bases between them. CDR1 and CDR2 (germline): MNHNS, SASEGT. CDR3 size: 18 residues. CDR3 coding DNA: TGTGCCAGCAGTGGCCTACCGGGACAACCTGGCGGTAATGAAAAACTGTTTTTT. Translated: CASSGLPGQPGGNEKLFF.

This rearrangement joins TRBV29-1 to TRBJ2-3, with D tentatively TRBD2 (5 bases). V gave up 6 bases and J gave up 4 bases, with 14 bases separating them. Looked up from germline, CDR1 is SQVTM and CDR2 is ANQGSEA. The CDR3 runs 13 residues. CDR3 bases: TGCAGCGTATTCGGAGGTATCCCAGATACGCAGTATTTT. It translates to CSVFGGIPDTQYF.

The genes are TRBV7-9 and TRBJ1-2, with TRBD1 matching 8 bases. The CDR3 loop spans 14 amino acids. Germline loops: CDR1 SEHNR, CDR2 FQNEAQ (reference sequence). V lost 4 bases to trimming and J lost 0 bases; unmatched junction nucleotides: 1. CDR3: CASSSQGANYGYTF. In DNA, the CDR3 is TGTGCCAGCAGCTCACAGGGGGCTAACTATGGCTACACCTTC.